The sequence of this T cell receptor beta chain was determined in a study of Ad26.COV2.S vaccination and SARS-CoV-2 variants. Study-wide findings and caveats: While placebo recipients had lower spike-specific TCR breadth, vaccine recipients had more.

The table came from immunoSEQ multiplex PCR; TCRdb's copy has only in-frame clones and leaves some out. Of about 480,000 clones in the sample, about 83% were seen once. The CDR3 runs to 13 residues. Trimming removed 4 bases at V and 3 bases at J, with 7 bases between. Germline lookup yields CDR1 SNHLY and CDR2 FYNNEI. As for this clone: Its antigen is unknown. Other DNA sequences from this sample encode an identical CDR3 as well.

The treatment was: some 20 received Ad26.COV2.S at low or high dose, single or two shots; 5 received placebo; per-sample allocation not given. Following the first vaccine or placebo injection, samples were taken on day 63. Donor was an adult aged 18-55 years in Boston. The sample in question was peripheral blood, obtained in a trial of Ad26.COV2.S vaccine versus placebo. The chain has TRBV2 and TRBJ1-3; D unresolved. This sequence originates from a person aged 18 to 65 who received the Ad26.COV2.S COVID-19 vaccine or a placebo. The DNA of the CDR3 is TGTGCCAGCAGTGGGGGTGGTGGAAACACCATATATTTT. Translated: CASSGGGGNTIYF.